This T cell receptor beta chain was retrieved from a study of early T cells in non-severe SARS-CoV-2 infection. Whole-study findings and limits: VDJdb-based matching was biased toward anti-spike CD8 responses and missed private and CD4 specificities.

Germline CDR1 LGHNA, CDR2 YSLEER. This CDR3 contains 14 residues. J lost 3 bases, V lost 1 base, and 0 bases had no gene match. This clonotype was seen many times. Its antigen remains unknown. Individual cDNA molecules received unique molecular identifiers. TCRdb independently ran MiXCR on the 5' RACE reads; one entry per CDR3 protein. The sample records fewer than 50,000 distinct CDR3 sequences, 9% to 15% being singletons. The sample comprised whole blood. The V gene is TRBV4-3, the J gene TRBJ1-2; TRBD1 matches at 9 bases. The sequence derives from an adult who was a healthcare worker with PCR-confirmed SARS-CoV-2 infection or an uninfected control (not recorded which). The CDR3, as DNA: TGCGCCAGCAGCCAAGGGACAGGGGACTATGGCTACACCTTC. Protein product: CASSQGTGDYGYTF.